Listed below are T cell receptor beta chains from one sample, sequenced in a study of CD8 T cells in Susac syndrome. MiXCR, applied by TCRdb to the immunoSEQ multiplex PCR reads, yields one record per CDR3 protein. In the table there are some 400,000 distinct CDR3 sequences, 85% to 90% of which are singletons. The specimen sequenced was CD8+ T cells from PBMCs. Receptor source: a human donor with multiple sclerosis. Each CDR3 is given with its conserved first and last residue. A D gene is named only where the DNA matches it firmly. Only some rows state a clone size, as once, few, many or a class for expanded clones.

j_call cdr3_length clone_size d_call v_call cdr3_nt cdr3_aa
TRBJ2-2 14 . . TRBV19 TGTGCCAGTAGTATGACGGATTACACCGGGGAGCTGTTTTTT CASSMTDYTGELFF
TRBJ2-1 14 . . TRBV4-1 TGCGCCAGCAGCCAAGATCCCCCGATCAATGAGCAGTTCTTC CASSQDPPINEQFF
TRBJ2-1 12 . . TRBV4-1 TGCGCCAGCAGCCAAACATATAGTGAGCAGTTCTTC CASSQTYSEQFF
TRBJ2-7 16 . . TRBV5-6 TGTGCCAGCAGCCCCCGATTGACAGGTAACTCCTACGAGCAGTACTTC CASSPRLTGNSYEQYF
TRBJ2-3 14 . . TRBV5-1 TGCGCCAGCAAGCTGGGGGGCGGGACAGATACGCAGTATTTT CASKLGGGTDTQYF
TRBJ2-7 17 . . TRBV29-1 TGCAGCGTTGAGGGGAGACAGTTGTCCCCTCGCTCCTACGAGCAGTACTTC CSVEGRQLSPRSYEQYF
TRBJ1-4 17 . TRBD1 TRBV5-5 TGTGCCAGCAGCGCGGACAGGATGAGATACTCGGATGAAAAACTGTTTTTT CASSADRMRYSDEKLFF
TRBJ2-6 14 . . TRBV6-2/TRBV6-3 TGTGCCAGCAGTCCCACAGTTGGGGCCAACGTCCTGACTTTC CASSPTVGANVLTF
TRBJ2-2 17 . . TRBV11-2 TGTGCCAGCAGCTTCGGCCTGGGCTTCGCGAACACCGGGGAGCTGTTTTTT CASSFGLGFANTGELFF
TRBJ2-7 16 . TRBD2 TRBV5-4 TGTGCCAGCAGCACAGGACTAGCGGGAAACTCCTACGAGCAGTACTTC CASSTGLAGNSYEQYF
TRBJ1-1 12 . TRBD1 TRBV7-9 TGTGCCAGCAGCTTAGAAGGGGGCAGAGCTTTCTTT CASSLEGGRAFF
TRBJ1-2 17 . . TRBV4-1 TGCGCCAGCAGCCAAGATGAGGTTTCGGATGGATGGCATGGCTACACCTTC CASSQDEVSDGWHGYTF
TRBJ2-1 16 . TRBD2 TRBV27 TGTGCCAGCACCCTTTCCCTAGCGGGAGATTTCAATGAGCAGTTCTTC CASTLSLAGDFNEQFF
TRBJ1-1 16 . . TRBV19 TGTGCCAGTAGTCCCCCTCCCATTGGACAGTCCACTGAAGCTTTCTTT CASSPPPIGQSTEAFF
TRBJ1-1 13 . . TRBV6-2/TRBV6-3 TGTGCCAGCAGTTACTTAAGGAACACTGAAGCTTTCTTT CASSYLRNTEAFF
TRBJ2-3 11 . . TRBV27 TGTGCCAGCAGACGAGGAGGTACGCAGTATTTT CASRRGGTQYF
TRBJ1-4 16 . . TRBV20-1 TGCAGTGCTAGAGTCGGGAGGGGGGCTCAGGGTGAAAAACTGTTTTTT CSARVGRGAQGEKLFF
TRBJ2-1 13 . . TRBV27 TGTGCCAGCAGTTCCGGGACTGCCGGTGAGCAGTTCTTC CASSSGTAGEQFF
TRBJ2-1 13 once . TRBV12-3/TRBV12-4 TGTGCCAGCAGTCCCTCAGGTTCGGATGAGCAGTTCTTC CASSPSGSDEQFF
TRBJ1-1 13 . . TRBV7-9 TGTGCCAGCAGCTCGGTGGGTTCATATGAAGCTTTCTTT CASSSVGSYEAFF
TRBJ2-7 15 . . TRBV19 TGTGCCAGTAGCCCTGGGACGGTCGGTGGCTACGAGCAGTACTTC CASSPGTVGGYEQYF
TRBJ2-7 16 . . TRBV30 TGTGCCTGGAGTGTAAAGGTCTTCGGGACTCACTACGAGCAGTACTTC CAWSVKVFGTHYEQYF
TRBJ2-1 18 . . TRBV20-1 TGCAGTGCTAGAGCTTGGCTATCTTCGACTGGAACTAACAACGAGCAGTTCTTC CSARAWLSSTGTNNEQFF
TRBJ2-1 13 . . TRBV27 TGTGCCAGCAGTTATATACAGGGTTCAAGGCAGTTCTTC CASSYIQGSRQFF
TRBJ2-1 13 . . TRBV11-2 TGTGCCAGCAGCTCTCCGGGGGTCAATGAGCAGTTCTTC CASSSPGVNEQFF
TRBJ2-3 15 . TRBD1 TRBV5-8 TGTGCCAGCAGCTTGGGGACAGGGGGCCCAGATACGCAGTATTTT CASSLGTGGPDTQYF
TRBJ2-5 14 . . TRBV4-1 TGCGCCAGCAGCCAAACGACAGGAGGGGAGACCCAGTACTTC CASSQTTGGETQYF
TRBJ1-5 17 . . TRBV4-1 TGCGCCAGCAGCCTCCTCTGGGACGTTTATAGCAATCAGCCCCAGCATTTT CASSLLWDVYSNQPQHF
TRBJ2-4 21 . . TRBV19 TGTGCCAGTAGTATACGGGACCCCTCCGGGATCAACCAAGAGGCCAAAAACATTCAGTACTTC CASSIRDPSGINQEAKNIQYF
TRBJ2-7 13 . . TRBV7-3 TGTGCCAGCAGCCCCCCCGCAAGCAACGAGCAGTACTTC CASSPPASNEQYF
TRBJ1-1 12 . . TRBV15 TGTGCCACCAGCAACAGGGAAAGGAGAACTTTCTTT CATSNRERRTFF
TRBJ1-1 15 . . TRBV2 TGTGCCAGCAGTGCCGGGAGCGAGGGGAACACTGAAGCTTTCTTT CASSAGSEGNTEAFF
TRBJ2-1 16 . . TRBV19 TGTGCCAGTAGTATAGATTACCCGGGGACAAACAATGAGCAGTTCTTC CASSIDYPGTNNEQFF
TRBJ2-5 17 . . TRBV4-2 TGTGCCAGCAGCCAAGGAGGATTCCGGGCCGCGTTCGAGACCCAGTACTTC CASSQGGFRAAFETQYF
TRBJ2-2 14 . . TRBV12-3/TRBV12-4 TGTGCCAGCAGCCTGAGCGGGCTCGCCGGGGAGCTGTTTTTT CASSLSGLAGELFF
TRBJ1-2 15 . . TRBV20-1 TGCAGTGCTAGAGATGGTAGGGATCGTAACTATGGCTACACCTTC CSARDGRDRNYGYTF
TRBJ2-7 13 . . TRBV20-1 TGCAGTGCCGGGAGCGCTAGCTCCTACGAGCAGTACTTC CSAGSASSYEQYF
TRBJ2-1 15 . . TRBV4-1 TGCGCCAGCAGCCAGACAGTTGACTCCTACAATGAGCAGTTCTTC CASSQTVDSYNEQFF
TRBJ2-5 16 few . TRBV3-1 TGTGCCAGCAGCCAGGCAGCCCGCGGGCCGCAAGAGACCCAGTACTTC CASSQAARGPQETQYF
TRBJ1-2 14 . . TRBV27 TGTGCCAGCAGTTCCCTCGAGGGCGGCTATGGCTACACCTTC CASSSLEGGYGYTF
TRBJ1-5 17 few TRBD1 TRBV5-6 TGTGCCAGCAGCTTGAGGCAGGGGGATTTGGGCAATCAGCCCCAGCATTTT CASSLRQGDLGNQPQHF
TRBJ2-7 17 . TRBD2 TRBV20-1 TGCAGTGCTAGACCCGGGACTAGCGGTGGACACACCTACGAGCAGTACTTC CSARPGTSGGHTYEQYF
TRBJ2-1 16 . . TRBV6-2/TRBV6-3 TGTGCCAGCAGTTACTCGATTGCTAGCTCCTACAATGAGCAGTTCTTC CASSYSIASSYNEQFF
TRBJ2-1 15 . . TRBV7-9 TGTGCCAGCAGCTTAGTCAGGGGTCAGTTCAATGAGCAGTTCTTC CASSLVRGQFNEQFF
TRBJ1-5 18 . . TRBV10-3 TGTGCCATCAGTGAGCCCCTCCCGGTCACAAAATTTAATCAGCCCCAGCATTTT CAISEPLPVTKFNQPQHF
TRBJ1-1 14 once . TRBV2 TGTGCCAGCACGAACCCTGGAAGTGGCACTGAAGCTTTCTTT CASTNPGSGTEAFF
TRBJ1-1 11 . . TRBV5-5 TGTGCCAGCAGCTTAGGGTACGAAGCTTTCTTT CASSLGYEAFF
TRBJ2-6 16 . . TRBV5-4 TGTGCCAGCAGCTCGGGACGGGACTCTGGGGCCGACGTCCTGACTTTC CASSSGRDSGADVLTF
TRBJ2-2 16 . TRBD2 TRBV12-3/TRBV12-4 TGTGCCAGCACCCCTCGGCTAGCGGGGAACACCGGGGAGCTGTTTTTT CASTPRLAGNTGELFF
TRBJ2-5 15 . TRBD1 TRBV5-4 TGTGCCAGCAGTACGACAGGGGGCTGGGGGGAGACCCAGTACTTC CASSTTGGWGETQYF
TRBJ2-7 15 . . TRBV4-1 TGCGCCAGCAGCCAAGGCAAGGACACGTTCTACGAGCAGTACTTC CASSQGKDTFYEQYF
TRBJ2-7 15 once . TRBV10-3 TGTGCCATCAGTGAGCCAGGCCGTGCCACCTACGAGCAGTACTTC CAISEPGRATYEQYF
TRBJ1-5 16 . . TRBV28 TGTGCCAGCAGTTTGACTCTATTTTATAGCAATCAGCCCCAGCATTTT CASSLTLFYSNQPQHF
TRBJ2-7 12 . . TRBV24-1 TGTGCCACCGGACCACCCTCCTACGAGCAGTACTTC CATGPPSYEQYF
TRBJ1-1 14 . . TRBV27 TGTGCCAGCAGTTTACCTACAGGGTGGACTGAAGCTTTCTTT CASSLPTGWTEAFF